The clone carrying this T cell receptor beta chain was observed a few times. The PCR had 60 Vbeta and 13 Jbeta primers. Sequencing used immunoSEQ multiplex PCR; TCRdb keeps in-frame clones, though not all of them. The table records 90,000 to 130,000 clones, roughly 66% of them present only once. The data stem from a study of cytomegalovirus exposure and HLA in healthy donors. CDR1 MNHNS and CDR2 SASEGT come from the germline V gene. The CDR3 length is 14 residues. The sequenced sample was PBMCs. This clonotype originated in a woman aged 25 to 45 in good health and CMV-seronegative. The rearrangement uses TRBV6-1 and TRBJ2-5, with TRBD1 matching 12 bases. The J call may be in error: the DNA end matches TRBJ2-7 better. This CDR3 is CASSPGQGAGEQYF. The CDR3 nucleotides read TGTGCCAGCAGTCCGGGACAGGGGGCTGGCGAGCAGTACTTC.